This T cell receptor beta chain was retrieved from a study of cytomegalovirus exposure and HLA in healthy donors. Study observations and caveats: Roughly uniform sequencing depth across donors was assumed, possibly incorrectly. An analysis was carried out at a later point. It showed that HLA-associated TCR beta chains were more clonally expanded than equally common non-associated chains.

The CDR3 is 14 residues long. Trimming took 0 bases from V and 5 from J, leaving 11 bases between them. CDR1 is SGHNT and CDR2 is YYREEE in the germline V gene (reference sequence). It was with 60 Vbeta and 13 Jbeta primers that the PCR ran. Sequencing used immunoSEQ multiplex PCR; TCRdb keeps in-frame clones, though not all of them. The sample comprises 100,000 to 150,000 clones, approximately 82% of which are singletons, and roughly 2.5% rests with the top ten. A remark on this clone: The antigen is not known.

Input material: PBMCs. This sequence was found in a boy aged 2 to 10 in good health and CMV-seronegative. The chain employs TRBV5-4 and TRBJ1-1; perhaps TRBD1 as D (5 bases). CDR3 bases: TGTGCCAGCAGCTTGGGATCAGGGAAAACTGAAGCTTTCTTT. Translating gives CASSLGSGKTEAFF.